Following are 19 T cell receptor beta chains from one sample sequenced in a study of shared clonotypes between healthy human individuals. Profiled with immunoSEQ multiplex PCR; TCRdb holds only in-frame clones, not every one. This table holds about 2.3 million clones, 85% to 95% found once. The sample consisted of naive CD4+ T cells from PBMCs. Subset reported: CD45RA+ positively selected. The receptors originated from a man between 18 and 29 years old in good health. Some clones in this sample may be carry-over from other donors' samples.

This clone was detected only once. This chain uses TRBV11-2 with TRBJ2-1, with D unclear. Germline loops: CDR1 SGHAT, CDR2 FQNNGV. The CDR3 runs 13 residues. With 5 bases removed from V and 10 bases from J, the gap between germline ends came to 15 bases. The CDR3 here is CASSPRMDWEQFF. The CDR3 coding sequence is TGTGCCAGCAGCCCCCGAATGGATTGGGAGCAGTTCTTC.

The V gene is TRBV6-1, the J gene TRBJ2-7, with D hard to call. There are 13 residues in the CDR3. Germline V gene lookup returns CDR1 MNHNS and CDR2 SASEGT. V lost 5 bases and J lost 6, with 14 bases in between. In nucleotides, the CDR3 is TGTGCCAGCAGTATTGGGGTTGCTACCGAGCAGTACTTC. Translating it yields CASSIGVATEQYF.

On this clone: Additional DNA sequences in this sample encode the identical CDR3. The CDR3 loop reads CAWSTTYNEQFF. CDR3 in DNA: TGTGCCTGGAGTACAACGTACAATGAGCAGTTCTTC. This chain joins TRBV30 and TRBJ2-1; D remains unclear. The CDR3 extends over 12 amino acids. V was clipped by 2 bases and J by 4 bases, with 6 bases between them. Germline assignment: CDR1 GTSNPN and CDR2 SVGIG (reference sequence).

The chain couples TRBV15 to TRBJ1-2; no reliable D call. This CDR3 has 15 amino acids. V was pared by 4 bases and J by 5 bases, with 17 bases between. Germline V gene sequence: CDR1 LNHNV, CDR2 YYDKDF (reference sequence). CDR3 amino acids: CATSMGQEIWYGYTF. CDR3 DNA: TGTGCCACCAGCATGGGCCAGGAAATTTGGTATGGCTACACCTTC.

CDR3 DNA: TGTGCCAGCAGCTTGGGCGTCGGGGGCGCAGAGACCCAGTACTTC. Translation gives CASSLGVGGAETQYF. The genes are TRBV7-2 and TRBJ2-5; D possibly uses TRBD1 or TRBD2 (6 bases each). The length of the CDR3 is 15 residues. V gave up 3 bases and J gave up 4 bases, with 15 bases separating them. Per germline, CDR1 SGHTA and CDR2 FQGNSA.

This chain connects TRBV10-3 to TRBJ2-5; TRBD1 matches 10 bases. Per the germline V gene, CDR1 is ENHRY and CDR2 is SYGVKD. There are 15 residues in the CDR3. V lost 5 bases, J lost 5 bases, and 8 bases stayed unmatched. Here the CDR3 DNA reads TGTGCCATCAGTACCGGGACAGGGGCGTTGGAGACCCAGTACTTC. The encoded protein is CAISTGTGALETQYF.

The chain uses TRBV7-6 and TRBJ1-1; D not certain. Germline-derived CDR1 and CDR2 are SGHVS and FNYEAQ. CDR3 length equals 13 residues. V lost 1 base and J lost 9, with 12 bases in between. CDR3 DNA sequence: TGTGCCAGCAGCTTAGACGGGTCACAAAAAGCTTTCTTT. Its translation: CASSLDGSQKAFF.

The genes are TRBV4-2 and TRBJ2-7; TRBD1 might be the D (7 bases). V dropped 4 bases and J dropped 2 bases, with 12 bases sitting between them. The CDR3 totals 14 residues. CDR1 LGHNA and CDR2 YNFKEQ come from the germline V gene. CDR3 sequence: CASSPGGRAYEQYF. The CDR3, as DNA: TGTGCCAGCAGCCCAGGGGGGCGGGCCTACGAGCAGTACTTC.

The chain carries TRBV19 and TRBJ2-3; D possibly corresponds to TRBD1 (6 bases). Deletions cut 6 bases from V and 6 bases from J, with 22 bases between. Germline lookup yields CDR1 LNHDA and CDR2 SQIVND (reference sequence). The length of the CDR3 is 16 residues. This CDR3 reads CASSPGRVQGKDTQYF. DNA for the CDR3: TGTGCCAGTAGCCCGGGTCGGGTGCAGGGGAAGGATACGCAGTATTTT.

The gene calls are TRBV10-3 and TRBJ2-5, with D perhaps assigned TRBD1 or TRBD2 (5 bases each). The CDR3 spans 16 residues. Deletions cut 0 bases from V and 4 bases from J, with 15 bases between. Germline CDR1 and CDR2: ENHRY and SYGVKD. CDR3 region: CAISESWGKGRETQYF. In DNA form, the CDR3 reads TGTGCCATCAGTGAGTCCTGGGGGAAGGGCCGAGAGACCCAGTACTTC.

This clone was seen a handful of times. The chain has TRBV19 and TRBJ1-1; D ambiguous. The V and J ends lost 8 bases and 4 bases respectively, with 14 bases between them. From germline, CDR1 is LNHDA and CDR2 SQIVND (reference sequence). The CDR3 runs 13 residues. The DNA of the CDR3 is TGTGCCAGTGGCCAGAGAGGATTCACTGAAGCTTTCTTT. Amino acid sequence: CASGQRGFTEAFF.

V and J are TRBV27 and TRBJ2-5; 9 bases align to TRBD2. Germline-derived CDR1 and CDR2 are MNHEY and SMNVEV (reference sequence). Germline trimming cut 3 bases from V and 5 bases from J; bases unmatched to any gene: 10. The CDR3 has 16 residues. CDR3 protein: CASSLYGREGSETQYF. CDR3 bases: TGTGCCAGCAGTTTGTACGGGCGGGAGGGATCGGAGACCCAGTACTTC.

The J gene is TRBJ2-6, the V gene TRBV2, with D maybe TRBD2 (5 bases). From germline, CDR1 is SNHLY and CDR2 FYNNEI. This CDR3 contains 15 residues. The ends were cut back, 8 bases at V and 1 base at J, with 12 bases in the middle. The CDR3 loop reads CASAERWSGANVLTF. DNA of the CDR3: TGTGCCAGCGCTGAGCGGTGGTCTGGGGCCAACGTCCTGACTTTC.

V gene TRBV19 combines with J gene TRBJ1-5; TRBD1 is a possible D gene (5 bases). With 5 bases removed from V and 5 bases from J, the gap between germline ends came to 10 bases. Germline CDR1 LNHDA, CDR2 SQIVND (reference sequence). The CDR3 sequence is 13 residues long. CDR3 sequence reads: CASSYRSDQPQHF. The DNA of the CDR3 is TGTGCCAGTAGTTACAGGAGCGATCAGCCCCAGCATTTT.

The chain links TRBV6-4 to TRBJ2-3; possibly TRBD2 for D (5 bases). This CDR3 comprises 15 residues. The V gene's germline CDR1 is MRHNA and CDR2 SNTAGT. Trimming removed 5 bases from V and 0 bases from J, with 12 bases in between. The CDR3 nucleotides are TGTGCCAGCAGTCCGTTAGCGCCTAGCACAGATACGCAGTATTTT. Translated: CASSPLAPSTDTQYF.

This CDR3 reads CASSLPGRGGTDTQYF. In nucleotides, the CDR3 is TGTGCCAGCAGTTTACCGGGGAGAGGTGGTACAGATACGCAGTATTTT. The V and J genes are TRBV28 and TRBJ2-3; tentative D call: TRBD2 (5 bases). V lost 2 bases to trimming and J lost 3 bases, with 15 bases between them. The CDR3 covers 16 residues. Looked up from germline, CDR1 is MDHEN and CDR2 is SYDVKM.

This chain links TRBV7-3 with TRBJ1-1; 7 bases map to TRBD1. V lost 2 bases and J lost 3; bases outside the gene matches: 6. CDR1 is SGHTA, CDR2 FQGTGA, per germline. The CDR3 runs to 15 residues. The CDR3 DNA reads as TGTGCCAGCAGCTTATTAAGGGGGCCGGACACTGAAGCTTTCTTT. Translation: CASSLLRGPDTEAFF. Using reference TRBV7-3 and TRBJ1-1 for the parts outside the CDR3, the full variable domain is GAGVSQTPSNKVTEKGKYVELRCDPISGHTALYWYRQSLGQGPEFLIYFQGTGAADDSGLPNDRFFAVRPEGSVSTLKIQRTERGDSAVYLCASSLLRGPDTEAFFGQGTRLTVV.

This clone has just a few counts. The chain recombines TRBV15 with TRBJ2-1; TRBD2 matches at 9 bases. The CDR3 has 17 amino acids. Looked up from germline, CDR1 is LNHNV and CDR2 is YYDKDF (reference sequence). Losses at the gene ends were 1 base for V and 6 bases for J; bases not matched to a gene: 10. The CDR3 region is CATSRGEAGGPANEQFF. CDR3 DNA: TGTGCCACCAGCAGAGGTGAAGCGGGAGGACCCGCCAATGAGCAGTTCTTC.

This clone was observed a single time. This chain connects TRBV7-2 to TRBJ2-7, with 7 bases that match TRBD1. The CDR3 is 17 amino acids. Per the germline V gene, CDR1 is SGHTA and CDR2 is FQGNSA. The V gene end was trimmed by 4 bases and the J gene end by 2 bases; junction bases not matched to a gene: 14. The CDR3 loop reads CASSSPRDRQGTYEQYF. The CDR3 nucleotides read TGTGCCAGCAGCTCACCCCGGGATCGACAGGGAACCTACGAGCAGTACTTC.